This T cell receptor beta chain was sequenced in a study of T-cell memory formation after mild COVID-19 (dated by TCRdb to about 2021). Broadly, across the study: TCR sequence clusters from the two donors were found to be largely donor specific. Longitudinal TCRalpha and TCRbeta repertoire sequencing tracked T-cell clones expanding and contracting after mild COVID-19 in a couple of donors. Two young, previously healthy adult volunteers, one female and one male, were included in the cohort. General study outcomes and caveats: The detection of some responding clones in pre-infection memory suggests that pre-existing cross-reactive memory T cells joined the SARS-CoV-2 response. Only a couple of mild cases were covered in the study, and larger cohorts including severe cases with pre-infection samples were considered necessary. Contracting CD4+ clones appeared mostly in the CM and EM memory subsets, whereas CD8+ clones were enriched in EMRA. SARS-CoV-2 specificity of the second-wave clones peaking on day 37 was not confirmed. Clones contracting from day 15 to 85 had balanced CD4/CD8 phenotypes, while a second wave expanding from day 15 to 37 was biased towards CD4+.

Ficoll-Paque density gradient centrifugation was used to isolate PBMCs. Concerning this clonotype itself: Its recognized antigen is unknown. A read error may explain this, as a much larger clone is one base away.

Sequencing relied on an Illumina NovaSeq 6000. TCRalpha and TCRbeta cDNA libraries were built by 5'RACE with constant-segment primers, adding sample barcodes and unique molecular identifiers. RNA was extracted from every sample with Trizol reagent. Amplification of the libraries took two PCR steps, and the second step added a second sample barcode plus Illumina TruSeq adapters. Sequencing of the libraries was done on an Illumina NovaSeq, producing 2 x 150 bp paired-end reads. The original methods were these. Reads were demultiplexed and collapsed into UMI-guided consensus sequences with migec v1.2.7. With mixcr v2.1.11, UMI consensuses were aligned to TRA and TRB V and J templates and assembled into clonotypes. Clonotypes were classified as expanded or contracted when called significant by both edgeR and NoisET, with noise models trained on biological replicates. For edgeR calls, the cutoffs were a false discovery rate-adjusted p below 0.01 and a log2 fold-change threshold of 1. As an exploratory analysis of dynamics, PCA with hierarchical clustering was applied to max-normalized trajectories of the 1000 most abundant clonotypes. The CD4 or CD8 phenotype of responding clones was assigned using the separately sequenced CD4+ and CD8+ repertoires. TCRdb itself trimmed the public reads at Q25 with fastp, ran MiXCR and retained productive beta chains. Entries are consolidated by CDR3 protein sequence, retaining the most common genes and DNA. These V and J calls derive from TCRdb rather than the authors' analysis. The sample table lists 350,000 to 450,000 distinct CDR3 sequences, roughly an eighth of them with a count of one. The ten largest account for roughly 22% of the sample.

V is cut by 8 bases and J by 4 bases, and the space between the germline ends is 18 bases. According to the germline V gene, CDR1 reads MNHEY and CDR2 reads SVGEGT. Counted from cysteine to phenylalanine, this CDR3 has 15 amino acids. Just CDR3 DNA is preserved here, 45 bases in frame from base 1. The sequenced sample consisted of PBMCs or a T cell subset sorted from them (not recorded which). The chain couples TRBV6-2 or TRBV6-3 to TRBJ2-1; no D gene is confidently identified. This TCR was recovered from a man between 18 and 35 years old who had mild COVID-19 (a few samples of this study predate the infection). The sample titles of this study are shuffled in the database, so cell type and time point are left out; the donor was told from shared clones. The DNA is as follows: TGTGCCAGCCTCCTCACGGGCAGTTTATACAATGAGCAGTTCTTC. It translates as CASLLTGSLYNEQFF.